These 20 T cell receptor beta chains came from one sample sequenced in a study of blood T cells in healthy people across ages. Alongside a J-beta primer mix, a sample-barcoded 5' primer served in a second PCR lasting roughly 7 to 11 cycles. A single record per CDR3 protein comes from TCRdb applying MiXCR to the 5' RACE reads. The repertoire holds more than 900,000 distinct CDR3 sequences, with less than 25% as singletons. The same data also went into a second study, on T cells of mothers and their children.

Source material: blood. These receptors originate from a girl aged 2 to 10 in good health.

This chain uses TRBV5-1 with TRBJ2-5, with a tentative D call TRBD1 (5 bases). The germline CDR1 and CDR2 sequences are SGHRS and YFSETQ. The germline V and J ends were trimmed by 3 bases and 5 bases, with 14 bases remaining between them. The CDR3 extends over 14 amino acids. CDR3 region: CASSSGHLRETQYF. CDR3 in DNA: TGCGCCAGCAGCTCCGGACACCTGAGGGAGACCCAGTACTTC.

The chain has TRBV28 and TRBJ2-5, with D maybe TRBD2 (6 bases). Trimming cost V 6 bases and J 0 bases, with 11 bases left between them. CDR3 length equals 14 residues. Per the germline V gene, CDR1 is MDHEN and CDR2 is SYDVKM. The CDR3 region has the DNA TGTGCCAGCAGCCGCCCGGGGGACCAAGAGACCCAGTACTTC. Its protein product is CASSRPGDQETQYF. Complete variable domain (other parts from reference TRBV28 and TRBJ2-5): DVKVTQSSRYLVKRTGEKVFLECVQDMDHENMFWYRQDPGLGLRLIYFSYDVKMKEKGDIPEGYSVSREKKERFSLILESASTNQTSMYLCASSRPGDQETQYFGPGTRLLVL.

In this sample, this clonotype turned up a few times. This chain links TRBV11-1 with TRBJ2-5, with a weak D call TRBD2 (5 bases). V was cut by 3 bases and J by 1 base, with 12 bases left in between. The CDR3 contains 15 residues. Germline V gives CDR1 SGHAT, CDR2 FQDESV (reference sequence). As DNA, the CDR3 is TGTGCCAGCAGCTTTTCCGAGGGCTTCCAAGAGACCCAGTACTTC. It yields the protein CASSFSEGFQETQYF.

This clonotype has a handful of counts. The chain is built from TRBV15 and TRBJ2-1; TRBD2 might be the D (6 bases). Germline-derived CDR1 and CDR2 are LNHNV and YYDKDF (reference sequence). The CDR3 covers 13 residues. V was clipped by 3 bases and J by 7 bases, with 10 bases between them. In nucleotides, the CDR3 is TGTGCCACCAGCAGCCGGGACTTTAATGAGCAGTTCTTC. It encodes CATSSRDFNEQFF.

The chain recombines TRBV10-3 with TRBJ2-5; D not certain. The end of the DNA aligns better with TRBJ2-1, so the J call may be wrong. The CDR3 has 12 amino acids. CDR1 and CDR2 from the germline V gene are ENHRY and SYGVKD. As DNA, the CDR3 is TGTGCCATCAGTGAGCACGAAAATGAGCAGTTCTTC. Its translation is CAISEHENEQFF.

The CDR3 region has the DNA TGTGCCAGCAGTTTTACAGGGGGCGGTCAGCCCCAGCATTTT. Translated: CASSFTGGGQPQHF. The genes are TRBV12-3 or TRBV12-4 and TRBJ1-5; 9 bases map to TRBD1. The ends lost 3 bases at V and 6 bases at J; junction bases unmatched: 3. There are 14 residues in the CDR3.

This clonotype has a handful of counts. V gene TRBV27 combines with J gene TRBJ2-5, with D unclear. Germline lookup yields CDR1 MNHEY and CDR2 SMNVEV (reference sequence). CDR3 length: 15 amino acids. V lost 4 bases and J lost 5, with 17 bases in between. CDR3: CASSSLDGRYETQYF. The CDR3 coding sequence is TGTGCCAGCAGTTCTCTCGACGGCCGCTACGAGACCCAGTACTTC.

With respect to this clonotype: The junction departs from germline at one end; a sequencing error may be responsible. This chain's CDR3 is CASSPGTEWAF. The CDR3 nucleotides are TGTGCCAGCAGTCCCGGGACGGAGTGGGCCTTC. The chain recombines TRBV12-3 or TRBV12-4 with TRBJ1-2; the D gene is possibly TRBD1 (5 bases). The CDR3 has 11 amino acids.

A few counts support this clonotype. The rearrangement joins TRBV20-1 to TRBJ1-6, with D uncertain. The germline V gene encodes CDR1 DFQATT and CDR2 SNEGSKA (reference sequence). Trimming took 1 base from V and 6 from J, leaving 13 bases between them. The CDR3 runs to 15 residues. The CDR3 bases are TGCAGTGCTAGAGGGAGCCCCCGGCTTAATTCACCCCTCCACTTT. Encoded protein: CSARGSPRLNSPLHF.

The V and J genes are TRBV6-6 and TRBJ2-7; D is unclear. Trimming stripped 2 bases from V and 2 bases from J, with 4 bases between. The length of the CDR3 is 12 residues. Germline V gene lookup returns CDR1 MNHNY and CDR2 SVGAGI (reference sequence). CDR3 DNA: TGTGCCAGCAGTTACGACGCCTACGAGCAGTACTTC. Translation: CASSYDAYEQYF.

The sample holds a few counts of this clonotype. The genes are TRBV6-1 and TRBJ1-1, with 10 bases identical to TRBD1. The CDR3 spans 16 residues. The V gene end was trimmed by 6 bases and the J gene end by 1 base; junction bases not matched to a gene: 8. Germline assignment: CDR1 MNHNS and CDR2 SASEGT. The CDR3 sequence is CASRPRQGASNTEAFF. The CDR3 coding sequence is TGTGCCAGCAGACCAAGACAGGGGGCGTCGAACACTGAAGCTTTCTTT.

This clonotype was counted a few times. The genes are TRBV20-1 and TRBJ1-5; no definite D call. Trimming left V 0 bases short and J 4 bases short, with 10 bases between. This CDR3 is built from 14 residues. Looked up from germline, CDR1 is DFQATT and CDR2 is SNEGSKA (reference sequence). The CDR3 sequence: CSARDEGSNQPQHF. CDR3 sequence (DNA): TGCAGTGCTAGAGATGAAGGGTCAAATCAGCCCCAGCATTTT.

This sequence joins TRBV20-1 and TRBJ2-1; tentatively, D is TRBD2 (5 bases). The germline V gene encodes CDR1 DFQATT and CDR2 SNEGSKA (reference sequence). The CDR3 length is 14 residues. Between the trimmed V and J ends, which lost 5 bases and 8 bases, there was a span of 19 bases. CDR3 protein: CSAVRGGTLDEQFF. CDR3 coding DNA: TGCAGTGCTGTCAGAGGAGGAACCTTGGATGAGCAGTTCTTC.

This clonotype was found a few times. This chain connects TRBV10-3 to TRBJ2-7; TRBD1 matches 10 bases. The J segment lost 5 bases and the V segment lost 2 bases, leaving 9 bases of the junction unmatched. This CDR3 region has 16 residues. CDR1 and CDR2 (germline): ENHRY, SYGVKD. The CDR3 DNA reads TGTGCCATCAGTGAGGGGAGGGACAGGGGCCCTCACGAGCAGTACTTC. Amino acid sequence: CAISEGRDRGPHEQYF.

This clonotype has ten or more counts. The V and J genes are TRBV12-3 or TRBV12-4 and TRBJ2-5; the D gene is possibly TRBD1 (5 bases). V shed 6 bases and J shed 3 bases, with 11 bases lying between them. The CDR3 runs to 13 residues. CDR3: CASSFLGEETQYF. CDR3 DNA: TGTGCCAGCAGCTTTCTAGGGGAAGAGACCCAGTACTTC.

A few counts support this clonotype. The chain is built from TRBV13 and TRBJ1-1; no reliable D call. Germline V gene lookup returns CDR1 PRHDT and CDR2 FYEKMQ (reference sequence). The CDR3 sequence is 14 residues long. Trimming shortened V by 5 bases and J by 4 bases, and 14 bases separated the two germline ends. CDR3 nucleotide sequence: TGTGCCAGCAGCCCCATCCACGTGGGCACTGAAGCTTTCTTT. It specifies CASSPIHVGTEAFF.

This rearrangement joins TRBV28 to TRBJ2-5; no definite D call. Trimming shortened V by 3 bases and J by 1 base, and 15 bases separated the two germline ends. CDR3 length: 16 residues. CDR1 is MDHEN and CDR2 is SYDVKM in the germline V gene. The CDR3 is CASSLGSNLPQETQYF. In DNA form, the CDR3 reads TGTGCCAGCAGTTTGGGCAGCAACCTACCCCAAGAGACCCAGTACTTC.

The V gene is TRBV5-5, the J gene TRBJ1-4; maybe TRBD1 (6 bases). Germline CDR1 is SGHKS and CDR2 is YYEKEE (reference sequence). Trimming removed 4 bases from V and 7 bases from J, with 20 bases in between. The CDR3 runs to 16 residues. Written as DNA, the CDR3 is TGTGCCAGCAGCCTCGGGACACGAATTCACGGTGAAAAACTGTTTTTT. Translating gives CASSLGTRIHGEKLFF.

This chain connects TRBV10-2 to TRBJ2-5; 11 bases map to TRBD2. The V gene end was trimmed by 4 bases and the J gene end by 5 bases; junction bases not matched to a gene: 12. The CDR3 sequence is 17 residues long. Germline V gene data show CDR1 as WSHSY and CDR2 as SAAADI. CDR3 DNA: TGCGCCAGCAGTGCGCTCGAACTAGCGGGAGTACCGGAGACCCAGTACTTC. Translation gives CASSALELAGVPETQYF.

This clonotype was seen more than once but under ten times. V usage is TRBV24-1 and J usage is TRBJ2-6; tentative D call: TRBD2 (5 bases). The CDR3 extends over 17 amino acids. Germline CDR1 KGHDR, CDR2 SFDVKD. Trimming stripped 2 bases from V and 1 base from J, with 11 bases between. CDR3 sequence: CATSDSTSGSGANVLTF. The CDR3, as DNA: TGTGCCACCAGTGATTCGACAAGCGGTTCTGGGGCCAACGTCCTGACTTTC.